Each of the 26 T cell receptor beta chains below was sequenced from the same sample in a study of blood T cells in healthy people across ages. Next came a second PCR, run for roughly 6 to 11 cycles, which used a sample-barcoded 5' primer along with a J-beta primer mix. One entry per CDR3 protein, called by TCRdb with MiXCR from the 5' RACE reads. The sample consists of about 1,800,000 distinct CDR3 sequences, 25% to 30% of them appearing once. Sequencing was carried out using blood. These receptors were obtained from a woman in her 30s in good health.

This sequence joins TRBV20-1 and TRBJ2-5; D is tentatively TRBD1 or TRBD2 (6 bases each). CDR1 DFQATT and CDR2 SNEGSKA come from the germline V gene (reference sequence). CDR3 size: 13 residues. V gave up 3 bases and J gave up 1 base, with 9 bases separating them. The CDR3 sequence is CSASKGGQETQYF. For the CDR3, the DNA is TGCAGTGCTAGTAAGGGGGGCCAAGAGACCCAGTACTTC.

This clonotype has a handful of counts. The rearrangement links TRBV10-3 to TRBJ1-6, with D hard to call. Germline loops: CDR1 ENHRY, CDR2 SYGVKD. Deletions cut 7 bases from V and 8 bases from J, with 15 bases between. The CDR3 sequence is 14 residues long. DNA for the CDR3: TGTGCCATCACCGAGAGATTTCCCTATTCACCCCTCCACTTT. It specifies CAITERFPYSPLHF.

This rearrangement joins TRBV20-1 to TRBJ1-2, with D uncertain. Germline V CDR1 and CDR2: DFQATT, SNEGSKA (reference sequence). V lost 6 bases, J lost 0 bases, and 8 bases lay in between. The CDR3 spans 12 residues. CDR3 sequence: CSATLSNYGYTF. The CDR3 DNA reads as TGCAGTGCGACTTTGTCTAACTATGGCTACACCTTC.

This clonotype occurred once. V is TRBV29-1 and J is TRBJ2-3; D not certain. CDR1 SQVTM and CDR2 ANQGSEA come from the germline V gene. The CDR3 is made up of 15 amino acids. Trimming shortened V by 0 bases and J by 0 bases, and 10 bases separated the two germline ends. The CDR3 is CSVEDAVLSTDTQYF. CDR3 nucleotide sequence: TGCAGCGTTGAAGATGCGGTCTTAAGCACAGATACGCAGTATTTT.

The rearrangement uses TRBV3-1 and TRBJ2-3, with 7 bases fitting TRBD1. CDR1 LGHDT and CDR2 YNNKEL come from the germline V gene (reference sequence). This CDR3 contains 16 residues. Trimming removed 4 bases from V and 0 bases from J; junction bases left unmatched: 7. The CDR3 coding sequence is TGTGCCAGCAGCCCCCGAGGGACAGCGAGCACAGATACGCAGTATTTT. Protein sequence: CASSPRGTASTDTQYF.

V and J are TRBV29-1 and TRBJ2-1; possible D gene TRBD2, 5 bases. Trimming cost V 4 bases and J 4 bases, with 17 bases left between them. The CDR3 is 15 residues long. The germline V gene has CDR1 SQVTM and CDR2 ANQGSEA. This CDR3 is CSVGGLTGPYNEQFF. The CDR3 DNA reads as TGCAGCGTTGGAGGACTGACCGGGCCATACAATGAGCAGTTCTTC.

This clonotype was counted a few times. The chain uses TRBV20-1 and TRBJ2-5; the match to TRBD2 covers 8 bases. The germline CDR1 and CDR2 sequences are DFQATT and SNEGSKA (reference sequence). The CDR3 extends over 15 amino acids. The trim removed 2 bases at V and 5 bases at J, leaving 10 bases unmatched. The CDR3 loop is CSARFAGGPGETQYF. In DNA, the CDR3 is TGCAGTGCTAGATTTGCGGGGGGCCCTGGGGAGACCCAGTACTTC.

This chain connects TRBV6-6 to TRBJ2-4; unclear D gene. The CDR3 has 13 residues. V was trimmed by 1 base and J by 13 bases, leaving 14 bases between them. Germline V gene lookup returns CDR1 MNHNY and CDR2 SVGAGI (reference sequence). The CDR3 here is CASSYLEDDEQYF. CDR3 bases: TGTGCCAGCAGTTACTTAGAGGACGATGAGCAGTACTTC.

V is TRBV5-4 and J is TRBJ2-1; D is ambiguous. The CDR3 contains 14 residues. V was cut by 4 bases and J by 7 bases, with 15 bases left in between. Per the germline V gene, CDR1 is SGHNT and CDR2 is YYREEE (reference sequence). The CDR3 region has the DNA TGTGCCAGCAGCGAGATCCCAGGAGCTAATGAGCAGTTCTTC. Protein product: CASSEIPGANEQFF.

CDR3 region: CASSQRGLAGCEQYF. The CDR3 bases are TGTGCCAGCAGCCAGAGGGGGCTAGCGGGCTGCGAGCAGTACTTC. This rearrangement joins TRBV7-2 to TRBJ2-7; D may be TRBD2 (8 bases). The germline V gene encodes CDR1 SGHTA and CDR2 FQGNSA. CDR3 length: 15 amino acids. V gave up 5 bases and J gave up 6 bases, with 20 bases separating them.

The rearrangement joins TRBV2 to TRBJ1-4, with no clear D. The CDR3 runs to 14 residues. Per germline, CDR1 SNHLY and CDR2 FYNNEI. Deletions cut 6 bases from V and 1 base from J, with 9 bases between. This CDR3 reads CASSAYRTNEKLFF. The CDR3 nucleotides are TGTGCCAGCAGCGCATATAGAACTAATGAAAAACTGTTTTTT.

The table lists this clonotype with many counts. The CDR3 bases are TGTGCCAGCAGCGGGGACAGACAAGAGACCCAGTACTTC. Translation gives CASSGDRQETQYF. This chain uses TRBV9 with TRBJ2-5, with 7 positions matching TRBD1. The CDR3 runs to 13 residues. Germline V gene lookup returns CDR1 SGDLS and CDR2 YYNGEE. J gave up 2 bases and V 3 bases, and 1 base lay outside the gene matches.

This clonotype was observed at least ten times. CDR3 coding DNA: TGTGCCAGCAGTTCGACAGGGGCATCCTACGAGCAGTACTTC. Amino acid sequence: CASSSTGASYEQYF. The chain joins TRBV7-2 to TRBJ2-7; TRBD1 matches at 8 bases. Germline assignment: CDR1 SGHTA and CDR2 FQGNSA. After removal of 6 bases from V and 1 base from J, the junction contained 5 bases not matched to a gene. The CDR3 length is 14 residues.

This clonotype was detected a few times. The CDR3 sequence is CASRRAAMNTEAFF. DNA of the CDR3: TGTGCCAGCAGGAGGGCGGCCATGAACACTGAAGCTTTCTTT. The chain carries TRBV12-3 or TRBV12-4 and TRBJ1-1; the D is unclear. CDR3 length: 14 amino acids. V was pared by 6 bases and J by 0 bases, with 11 bases between.

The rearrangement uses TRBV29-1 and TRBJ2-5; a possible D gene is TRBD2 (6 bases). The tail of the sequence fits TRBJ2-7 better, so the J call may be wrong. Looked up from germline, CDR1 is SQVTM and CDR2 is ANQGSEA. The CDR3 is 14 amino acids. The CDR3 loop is CSVEAAGTFYEQYF. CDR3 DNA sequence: TGCAGCGTTGAGGCGGCGGGGACTTTCTACGAGCAGTACTTC.

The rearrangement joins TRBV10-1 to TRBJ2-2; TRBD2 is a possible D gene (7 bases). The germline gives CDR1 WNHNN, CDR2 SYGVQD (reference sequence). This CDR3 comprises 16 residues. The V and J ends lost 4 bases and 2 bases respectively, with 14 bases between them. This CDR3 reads CASSARGAINTGELFF. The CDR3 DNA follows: TGCGCCAGCAGTGCCCGGGGGGCTATAAACACCGGGGAGCTGTTTTTT.

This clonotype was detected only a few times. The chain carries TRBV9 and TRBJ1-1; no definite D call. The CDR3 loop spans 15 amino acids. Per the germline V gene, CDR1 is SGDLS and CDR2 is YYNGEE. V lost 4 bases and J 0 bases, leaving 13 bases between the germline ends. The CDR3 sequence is CASSPEWQLNTEAFF. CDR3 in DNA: TGTGCCAGCAGCCCCGAGTGGCAGCTGAACACTGAAGCTTTCTTT.

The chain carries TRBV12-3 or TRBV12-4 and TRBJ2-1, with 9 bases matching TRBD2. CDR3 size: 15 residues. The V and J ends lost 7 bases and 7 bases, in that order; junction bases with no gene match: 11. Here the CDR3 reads CASNPGLALHNEQFF. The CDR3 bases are TGTGCCAGCAATCCGGGACTAGCTCTTCATAATGAGCAGTTCTTC.

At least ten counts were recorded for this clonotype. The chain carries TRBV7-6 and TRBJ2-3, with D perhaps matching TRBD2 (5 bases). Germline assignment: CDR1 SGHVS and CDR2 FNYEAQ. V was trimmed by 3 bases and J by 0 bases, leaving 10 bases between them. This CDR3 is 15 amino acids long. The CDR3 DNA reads TGTGCCAGCAGCTTGCCAGCGGCAAGCACAGATACGCAGTATTTT. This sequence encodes CASSLPAASTDTQYF.

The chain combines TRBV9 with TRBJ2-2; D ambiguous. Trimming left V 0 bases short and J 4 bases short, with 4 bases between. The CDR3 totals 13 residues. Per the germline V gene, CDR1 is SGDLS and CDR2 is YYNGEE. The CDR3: CASSVGPTGELFF. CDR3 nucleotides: TGTGCCAGCAGCGTAGGTCCCACCGGGGAGCTGTTTTTT.

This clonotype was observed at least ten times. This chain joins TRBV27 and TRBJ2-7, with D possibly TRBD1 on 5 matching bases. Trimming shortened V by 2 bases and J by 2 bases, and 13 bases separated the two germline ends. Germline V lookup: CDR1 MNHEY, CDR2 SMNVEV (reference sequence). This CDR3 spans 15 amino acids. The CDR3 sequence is CASSLRWRQTYEQYF. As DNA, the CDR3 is TGTGCCAGCAGTTTACGATGGCGACAGACCTACGAGCAGTACTTC.

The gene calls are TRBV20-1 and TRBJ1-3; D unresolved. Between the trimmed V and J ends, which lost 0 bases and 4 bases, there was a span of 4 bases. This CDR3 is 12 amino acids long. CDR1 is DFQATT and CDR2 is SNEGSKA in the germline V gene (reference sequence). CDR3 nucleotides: TGCAGTGCTAGAGAATTCGGAAACACCATATATTTT. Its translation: CSAREFGNTIYF.

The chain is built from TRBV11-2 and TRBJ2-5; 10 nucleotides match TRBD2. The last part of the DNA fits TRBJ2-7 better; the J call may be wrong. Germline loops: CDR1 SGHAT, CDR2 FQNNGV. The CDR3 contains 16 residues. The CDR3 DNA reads TGTGCCAGCAGCCGTTTGGGACTAGCGACCGACTACGAGCAGTACTTC. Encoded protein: CASSRLGLATDYEQYF.

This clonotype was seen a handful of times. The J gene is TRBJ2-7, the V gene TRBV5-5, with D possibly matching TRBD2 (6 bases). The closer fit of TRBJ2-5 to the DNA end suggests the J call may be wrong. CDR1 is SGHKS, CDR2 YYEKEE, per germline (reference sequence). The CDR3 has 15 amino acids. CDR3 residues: CASSFAGLDGETQYF. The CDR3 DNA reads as TGTGCCAGCAGCTTCGCGGGGTTGGACGGGGAGACCCAGTACTTC.

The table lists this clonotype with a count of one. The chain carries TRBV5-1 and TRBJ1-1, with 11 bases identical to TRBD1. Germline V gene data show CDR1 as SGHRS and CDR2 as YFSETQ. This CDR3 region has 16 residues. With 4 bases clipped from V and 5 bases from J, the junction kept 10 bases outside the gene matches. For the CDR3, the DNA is TGCGCCAGCAGCCCGGGCGGACAGGGGGCTGGGACTGAAGCTTTCTTT. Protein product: CASSPGGQGAGTEAFF.

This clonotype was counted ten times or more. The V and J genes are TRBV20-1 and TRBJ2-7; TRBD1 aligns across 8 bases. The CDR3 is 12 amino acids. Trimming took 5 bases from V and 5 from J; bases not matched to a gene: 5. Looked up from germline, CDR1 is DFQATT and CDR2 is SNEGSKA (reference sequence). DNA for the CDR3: TGCAGTGCTGCCGGGACAGGCAACGAGCAGTACTTC. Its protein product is CSAAGTGNEQYF.